The next 18 T cell receptor beta chains were all read from a single sample in a study of T cells in Graves' hyperthyroidism and ophthalmopathy. Amplification of TCR beta CDR3 regions was performed using RNA transcripts as template. The study used the HTBI primer set for a first-round RT-PCR of the TCR CDR3. MiXCR, applied by TCRdb to the multiplex PCR reads, yields one record per CDR3 protein. There are around 480,000 distinct CDR3 sequences in the sample; approximately 15% occur only once, and under 20% lies in the top ten. The specimen sequenced was blood. The receptors originated from a woman under 30 with Graves' hyperthyroidism.

This clonotype was seen at least ten times. The chain carries TRBV9 and TRBJ1-2, with 7 bases that match TRBD1. The trim removed 4 bases at V and 4 bases at J, leaving 10 bases unmatched. Germline loops: CDR1 SGDLS, CDR2 YYNGEE. CDR3 size: 15 residues. The CDR3 loop is CASSQDDTGVYGYTF. CDR3 coding DNA: TGTGCCAGCAGCCAGGATGATACAGGGGTCTATGGCTACACCTTC.

This clonotype was counted many times. The V gene is TRBV2, the J gene TRBJ2-3, with 10 bases matching TRBD2. The CDR3 runs 15 residues. CDR1 and CDR2 from the germline V gene are SNHLY and FYNNEI. J was trimmed by 4 bases and V by 6 bases; bases with no gene match: 7. As DNA, the CDR3 is TGTGCCAGCAGCCCTCCGGGACTAGCGTCAGATACGCAGTATTTT. Its translation is CASSPPGLASDTQYF.

This chain connects TRBV29-1 to TRBJ2-2; D is ambiguous. In germline, CDR1 is SQVTM, CDR2 ANQGSEA. V lost 5 bases, J lost 8 bases, and 12 bases lay in between. The CDR3 extends over 12 amino acids. For the CDR3, the DNA is TGCAGCGTTTCGCCCACCCGGGGGGAGCTGTTTTTT. Protein: CSVSPTRGELFF.

This rearrangement joins TRBV27 to TRBJ2-1; 7 bases are a match to TRBD2. J gave up 0 bases and V 6 bases, and 8 bases lay outside the gene matches. CDR1 and CDR2 from the germline V gene are MNHEY and SMNVEV (reference sequence). This CDR3 spans 16 amino acids. The CDR3 loop is CASRPMGGSSYNEQFF. Written as DNA, the CDR3 is TGTGCCAGCAGGCCAATGGGGGGGAGCTCCTACAATGAGCAGTTCTTC.

This clonotype occurred many times. This sequence joins TRBV19 and TRBJ2-7; D unresolved. Germline CDR1 and CDR2: LNHDA and SQIVND (reference sequence). Trimming cost V 3 bases and J 5 bases, with 11 bases left between them. The CDR3 runs to 13 residues. CDR3 DNA sequence: TGTGCCAGTAGTATGCCCCCCGATGACGAGCAGTACTTC. Its translation: CASSMPPDDEQYF.

This clonotype was found a few times. The J gene is TRBJ1-2, the V gene TRBV19; 9 bases are shared with TRBD1. V shed 3 bases, J shed 2 bases, and the junction held 4 bases outside the gene matches. The germline CDR1 and CDR2 sequences are LNHDA and SQIVND (reference sequence). CDR3 length: 15 amino acids. The CDR3 DNA is TGTGCCAGTAGTATCGGACAGGGGTGGAACTATGGCTACACCTTC. This sequence encodes CASSIGQGWNYGYTF.

This clonotype was counted at least ten times. The V call is TRBV5-1, the J call TRBJ2-3; D unclear. Per the germline V gene, CDR1 is SGHRS and CDR2 is YFSETQ. This CDR3 is 15 amino acids long. The V gene lost 0 bases and the J gene lost 0 bases, with 8 bases spanning the gap. CDR3 DNA: TGCGCCAGCAGCTTGGTTGAGGCTAGCACAGATACGCAGTATTTT. Protein: CASSLVEASTDTQYF.

Ten or more counts support this clonotype. The V and J genes are TRBV29-1 and TRBJ1-1; a possible D gene is TRBD1 (5 bases). Germline V CDR1 and CDR2: SQVTM, ANQGSEA. This CDR3 contains 14 residues. Trimming stripped 7 bases from V and 1 base from J, with 16 bases between. CDR3 DNA: TGCAGCGCCCCTCGAGGGGTGGGGAACACTGAAGCTTTCTTT. Translated: CSAPRGVGNTEAFF.

Ten or more counts support this clonotype. The rearrangement uses TRBV18 and TRBJ2-3; D not certain. With 1 base removed from V and 2 bases from J, the gap between germline ends came to 10 bases. This CDR3 contains 15 residues. The germline V gene has CDR1 KGHSH and CDR2 LQKENI. In DNA, the CDR3 is TGTGCCAGCTCACCACAGTCCGATGTCACAGATACGCAGTATTTT. Encoded protein: CASSPQSDVTDTQYF.

The V and J genes are TRBV12-3 or TRBV12-4 and TRBJ1-1; TRBD1 matches 8 bases. V trimming: 6 bases; J trimming: 4 bases; junction bases outside the gene matches: 10. The CDR3 extends over 15 amino acids. The DNA of the CDR3 is TGTGCCAGCAGACCTATGGACAGGGTAATCACTGAAGCTTTCTTT. Residues: CASRPMDRVITEAFF.

This clonotype was seen at least ten times. DNA of the CDR3: TGTGCCAGCAGTCCTGACTCCTACGAGCAGTACGTC. It is translated as CASSPDSYEQYV. The rearrangement links TRBV28 to TRBJ2-7, with D unresolved. The length of the CDR3 is 12 residues. Germline assignment: CDR1 MDHEN and CDR2 SYDVKM. The V gene lost 5 bases and the J gene lost 0 bases, with 5 bases spanning the gap.

This chain joins TRBV20-1 and TRBJ2-7, with D possibly being TRBD1 or TRBD2 (5 bases each). The V end lost 3 bases, the J end lost 3 bases, and 21 bases lay between the germline ends. From germline, CDR1 is DFQATT and CDR2 SNEGSKA (reference sequence). The CDR3 contains 16 residues. CDR3 in amino acids: CSARPVGASVNYEQYV. The CDR3 DNA sequence: TGCAGTGCTAGGCCCGTCGGGGCTAGTGTTAACTACGAGCAGTACGTC.

This clonotype was counted between two and nine times. This chain connects TRBV20-1 to TRBJ2-3, with TRBD1 matching 9 bases. CDR3 length: 14 amino acids. Losses at the gene ends were 6 bases for V and 6 bases for J; bases not matched to a gene: 10. Germline V gives CDR1 DFQATT, CDR2 SNEGSKA (reference sequence). The CDR3 region is CSATDRGTRDTQYF. The CDR3 nucleotides are TGCAGTGCGACTGACAGGGGGACCCGGGATACGCAGTATTTT.

This clonotype was detected only a few times. The V and J genes are TRBV7-9 and TRBJ2-1; D is unresolved. The germline V and J ends were trimmed by 1 base and 4 bases, with 14 bases remaining between them. CDR3 length equals 16 residues. Germline CDR1 is SEHNR and CDR2 is FQNEAQ (reference sequence). CDR3 loop: CASSLGAGLTYNEQFF. The CDR3 DNA reads as TGTGCCAGCAGCTTAGGGGCCGGGCTAACTTACAATGAGCAGTTCTTC.

This clonotype was observed many times. This rearrangement joins TRBV9 to TRBJ1-5; 9 positions agree with TRBD1. CDR1 is SGDLS and CDR2 is YYNGEE in the germline V gene. This CDR3 is built from 14 residues. Trimming removed 0 bases from V and 9 bases from J; junction bases left unmatched: 4. CDR3 DNA: TGTGCCAGCAGCGTAGAGGACAGGGGTACGCCCCAGCATTTT. Amino acids: CASSVEDRGTPQHF. Variable domain in full (rest from reference TRBV9 and TRBJ1-5): DSGVTQTPKHLITATGQRVTLRCSPRSGDLSVYWYQQSLDQGLQFLIQYYNGEERAKGNILERFSAQQFPDLHSELNLSSLELGDSALYFCASSVEDRGTPQHFGDGTRLSIL.

This clonotype was observed a handful of times. This CDR3 is CACDTEAFF. The CDR3 DNA sequence: TGTGCCTGCGACACTGAAGCTTTCTTT. This rearrangement joins TRBV30 to TRBJ1-1, with D unresolved. The germline V gene has CDR1 GTSNPN and CDR2 SVGIG (reference sequence). The length of the CDR3 is 9 residues. Trimming removed 6 bases at V and 3 bases at J, with 2 bases between.

This clonotype showed up many times. The gene calls are TRBV6-1 and TRBJ1-1; no clear D. The germline V gene has CDR1 MNHNS and CDR2 SASEGT. The CDR3 is 14 amino acids. The V end was cut by 4 bases, the J end by 0 bases, with 9 bases between. DNA of the CDR3: TGTGCCAGCAGTGCCTCTACAATGAACACTGAAGCTTTCTTT. Protein sequence: CASSASTMNTEAFF.

This clonotype was observed at least ten times. The chain carries TRBV3-1 and TRBJ1-3; D is perhaps TRBD1 (5 bases). Germline lookup yields CDR1 LGHDT and CDR2 YNNKEL (reference sequence). V lost 2 bases to trimming and J lost 2 bases, with 7 bases between them. CDR3 length equals 14 residues. This CDR3 reads CASSQQGAGNTIYF. As DNA, the CDR3 is TGTGCCAGCAGCCAACAGGGTGCTGGAAACACCATATATTTT.